The 30 T cell receptor beta chains listed next were all sequenced from one sample in a study of CXCR3-negative and CXCR3-positive naive CD8 T cells. General study points: CXCR3-positive naive cells carried more hydrophobic TRB CDR3s than CXCR3-negative naive cells did.

UMI-labeled 5' RACE yielded the TRB cDNA libraries. Following a re-call of the 5' RACE reads, TCRdb has one entry per CDR3 protein and lacks DNA. The sample features approximately 65,000 distinct CDR3 sequences, with just over 0.7% in its top ten. Their recognized antigens are unknown. What was sequenced was naive CXCR3+ CD8+ T cells from blood. As for subset: CD45RO-CCR7+CD27+CD95- naive CD8+ T cells expressing CXCR3 (TNR3+). These receptor sequences come from a human donor in good health. Some clones in this sample may be carry-over from other donors' samples.

The rearrangement uses TRBV13 and TRBJ2-7; TCRdb names TRBD2, which stays unverified in the absence of DNA. The CDR3 contains 16 residues. Germline values: CDR1 PRHDT, CDR2 FYEKMQ (reference sequence). The chain's CDR3 is CASSSNGEDLLYEQYF.

The chain combines TRBV11-2 with TRBJ2-2; TCRdb returns TRBD2, unconfirmable since there is no DNA. The CDR3 is 18 amino acids. In germline, CDR1 is SGHAT, CDR2 FQNNGV. The chain's CDR3 is CASSFGLAGGHNTGELFF.

The genes are TRBV5-1 and TRBJ2-1; with no DNA, the TCRdb D assignment of TRBD1 cannot be verified. CDR3 length: 13 amino acids. Germline V lookup: CDR1 SGHRS, CDR2 YFSETQ. CDR3 in amino acids: CASSPRGYSEQFF. Supplemented by reference TRBV5-1 and TRBJ2-1, the full variable domain reads KAGVTQTPRYLIKTRGQQVTLSCSPISGHRSVSWYQQTPGQGLQFLFEYFSETQRNKGNFPGRFSGRQFSNSRSEMNVSTLELGDSALYLCASSPRGYSEQFFGPGTRLTVL.

The genes are TRBV29-1 and TRBJ2-7; the D gene TCRdb calls, TRBD1, cannot be checked with no DNA. Germline CDR1 reads SQVTM; CDR2 reads ANQGSEA. The CDR3 is 14 residues long. The CDR3 region is CSVAWDRDSYEQYF.

The chain links TRBV20-1 to TRBJ1-1. CDR1 DFQATT and CDR2 SNEGSKA come from the germline V gene (reference sequence). This CDR3 has 12 amino acids. CDR3 sequence reads: CSARGEGAEAFF.

The chain uses TRBV28 and TRBJ2-7. The CDR3 totals 13 residues. Germline assignment: CDR1 MDHEN and CDR2 SYDVKM. CDR3 amino acids: CASRSLDGYEQYF. Variable domain in full (rest from reference TRBV28 and TRBJ2-7): DVKVTQSSRYLVKRTGEKVFLECVQDMDHENMFWYRQDPGLGLRLIYFSYDVKMKEKGDIPEGYSVSREKKERFSLILESASTNQTSMYLCASRSLDGYEQYFGPGTRLTVT.

The CDR3: CASSQDMGGNEQFF. The chain couples TRBV4-1 to TRBJ2-1; TCRdb reports TRBD1, a call that lacks DNA to check it against. The CDR3 extends over 14 amino acids. Germline CDR1 is MGHRA and CDR2 is YSYEKL.

The chain recombines TRBV6-2 or TRBV6-3 with TRBJ2-7; TCRdb designates TRBD1, a call that cannot be tested without DNA. Germline V lookup: CDR1 MNHEY, CDR2 SVGEGT. The CDR3 has 17 residues. CDR3 sequence reads: CASSYSLRDRVGYEQYF.

The chain recombines TRBV6-2 or TRBV6-3 with TRBJ1-2; lacking DNA, the TRBD1 call made by TCRdb goes unchecked. CDR1 and CDR2 from the germline V gene are MNHEY and SVGEGT. The CDR3 spans 13 residues. CDR3: CASSYRDNYGYTF.

The chain couples TRBV27 to TRBJ2-7; TCRdb designates TRBD1, a call that cannot be tested without DNA. CDR3 size: 15 residues. Looked up from germline, CDR1 is MNHEY and CDR2 is SMNVEV (reference sequence). CDR3 sequence reads: CASSPPGADSYEQYF.

The chain joins TRBV14 to TRBJ2-3; no DNA is available, so the TRBD2 call from TCRdb remains unchecked. Germline V gene sequence: CDR1 SGHDN, CDR2 FVKESK. The CDR3 covers 18 residues. The CDR3 protein is CASSQRTSGASSTDTQYF.

CDR3 loop: CSVGGTGTDEQFF. The J gene is TRBJ2-1, the V gene TRBV29-1; TCRdb gives TRBD1 as the D gene, but with no DNA this cannot be confirmed. The CDR3 covers 13 residues. Germline V gene lookup returns CDR1 SQVTM and CDR2 ANQGSEA.

The chain uses TRBV20-1 and TRBJ2-3; the D gene TCRdb calls, TRBD2, cannot be checked with no DNA. Germline-derived CDR1 and CDR2 are DFQATT and SNEGSKA (reference sequence). The CDR3 extends over 20 amino acids. The CDR3 spells CSASSIRIQSSGREADTQYF.

The chain employs TRBV5-5 and TRBJ2-1. This CDR3 has 16 amino acids. Germline V gene sequence: CDR1 SGHKS, CDR2 YYEKEE (reference sequence). CDR3: CASSLAMAGLYNEQFF.

The rearrangement links TRBV28 to TRBJ2-7; TCRdb's D gene call, TRBD1, goes unchecked for lack of DNA. This CDR3 is built from 12 residues. Germline V gene lookup returns CDR1 MDHEN and CDR2 SYDVKM. The chain's CDR3 is CASSPGGDEQYF.

The CDR3 loop is CASSLGSAIEPQHF. This chain uses TRBV7-9 with TRBJ1-5. Germline CDR1 SEHNR, CDR2 FQNEAQ (reference sequence). The CDR3 spans 14 residues.

V gene TRBV7-2 combines with J gene TRBJ2-3. Germline V gene sequence: CDR1 SGHTA, CDR2 FQGNSA. This CDR3 has 15 amino acids. The CDR3 reads CASSLYGSSTDTQYF.

V gene TRBV28 combines with J gene TRBJ1-2; TCRdb's D call of TRBD1 is untestable without DNA. The CDR3 runs to 14 residues. Germline V gene lookup returns CDR1 MDHEN and CDR2 SYDVKM. The CDR3 reads CASSLPGGFGGYTF.

J is TRBJ1-2 and V is TRBV4-1. The CDR3 is made up of 14 amino acids. Looked up from germline, CDR1 is MGHRA and CDR2 is YSYEKL. CDR3 protein: CASSPLGLNYGYTF.

The chain uses TRBV9 and TRBJ2-1; TCRdb lists TRBD2, though no DNA is available to test this call. Germline values: CDR1 SGDLS, CDR2 YYNGEE. There are 15 residues in the CDR3. CDR3 region: CASSALSGGANEQFF.

The gene calls are TRBV5-5 and TRBJ2-1. The CDR3 has 13 amino acids. The V gene's germline CDR1 is SGHKS and CDR2 YYEKEE (reference sequence). The CDR3 is CASSFSEINEQFF.

The chain links TRBV6-2 or TRBV6-3 to TRBJ2-7; TCRdb calls TRBD2, which cannot be checked without DNA. The CDR3 runs to 14 residues. The germline V gene has CDR1 MNHEY and CDR2 SVGEGT. The CDR3 spells CASSPPWDTYEQYF.

The genes are TRBV19 and TRBJ2-1; TCRdb names TRBD2, which stays unverified in the absence of DNA. Per the germline V gene, CDR1 is LNHDA and CDR2 is SQIVND (reference sequence). The length of the CDR3 is 17 residues. CDR3 loop: CASTWGTSGDPYNEQFF.

The chain uses TRBV10-3 and TRBJ2-3; TCRdb's D call of TRBD2 is untestable without DNA. The CDR3 loop spans 13 amino acids. In germline, CDR1 is ENHRY, CDR2 SYGVKD. CDR3 loop: CAISARTADTQYF.

This chain uses TRBV12-3 or TRBV12-4 with TRBJ1-5; there is no DNA to check the TCRdb D call of TRBD1. This CDR3 is 15 amino acids long. Here the CDR3 reads CASSFGALSNQPQHF.

The V and J genes are TRBV3-1 and TRBJ2-7. Looked up from germline, CDR1 is LGHDT and CDR2 is YNNKEL (reference sequence). This CDR3 region has 14 residues. The CDR3 loop reads CASGQVGLGMEQYF.

This chain joins TRBV5-1 and TRBJ2-7; TCRdb gives TRBD1 as the D gene, but with no DNA this cannot be confirmed. Germline V gene data show CDR1 as SGHRS and CDR2 as YFSETQ. The CDR3 sequence is 17 residues long. The CDR3 sequence: CASSLGFGGDTLYEQYF.

The chain employs TRBV7-9 and TRBJ2-3; absent DNA, TCRdb's TRBD2 call cannot be checked. There are 14 residues in the CDR3. Germline loops: CDR1 SEHNR, CDR2 FQNEAQ (reference sequence). CDR3 sequence: CASSPGLGLDTQYF.

The chain employs TRBV12-3 or TRBV12-4 and TRBJ2-1; TCRdb reports TRBD2, a call that lacks DNA to check it against. The CDR3 runs to 16 residues. The CDR3 sequence is CASSSSEREGPNEQFF.

The V call is TRBV15, the J call TRBJ2-3; no DNA is available, so the TRBD1 call from TCRdb remains unchecked. The CDR3 loop spans 16 amino acids. The germline gives CDR1 LNHNV, CDR2 YYDKDF (reference sequence). CDR3 in amino acids: CATSRDGQGGTDTQYF.